The subject of this entry is one TCR beta chain. This specimen comes from a study of blood T cell repertoires in COVID-19. In the study overall: Whether acute or convalescent, the COVID-19 samples came from the United States, Italy and Spain. PBMCs, B-cell-depleted T cells, or T cells were the source of the cDNA or gDNA that made up the material.

Per the original methods: Reference gene primer amplification in the assay estimated nucleated cell counts. Generated by immunoSEQ multiplex PCR, the TCRdb table keeps only in-frame clones and is missing some. V and J calls plus clone size are reproduced from that table; the DNA served to infer D and trimming. Of 450,000 or so clones in the sample, 70% to 90% are singletons; the top ten hold approximately 0.92%. This TCR derives from a man aged 18 to 30 with COVID-19, enrolled during active disease. Sequencing was carried out using peripheral blood.

The CDR3 DNA is TGTGCCAGCAGTCTCGACAGGGATCAGCCCCAGCATTTT. Translation gives CASSLDRDQPQHF. The chain is built from TRBV12-3 or TRBV12-4 and TRBJ1-5; 7 bases are a match to TRBD1. With V trimmed by 5 bases and J by 5 bases, 3 bases remained unmatched. The CDR3 spans 13 residues.